This is a list of T cell receptor beta chains from one sample in a study of control samples from healthy donors and cancer patients. The repertoire was sequenced with immunoSEQ multiplex PCR; TCRdb's copy has only in-frame clones and lacks some. Here the sample spans some 120,000 clones, over 85% being singletons. The sample comprised blood. Every receptor here comes from a young man in good health. Both conserved end residues are trimmed from each CDR3. Clone sizes are given selectively: once, few, many, or a class where the clone is expanded.

clone size	V gene	J gene	CDR3 protein
.	TRBV9	TRBJ2-7	ASSPSGGTSAYEQY
.	TRBV4-3	TRBJ1-4	ASSQSRGQPNEKLF
.	TRBV11-2	TRBJ2-7	ASSRQGGRREQY
once	TRBV5-4	TRBJ1-4	ASSLKQGFEKLF
.	TRBV19	TRBJ1-3	ASSFHTEAGNTIY
.	TRBV11-2	TRBJ2-3	ASSLVAGASTDTQY
.	TRBV3-1/TRBV3-2	TRBJ1-2	ASSPPWGSGYT
.	TRBV25-1	TRBJ1-6	ASSRSGNSPLH
.	TRBV4-2	TRBJ1-5	ASSQDGALNQPQH
.	TRBV27	TRBJ1-2	ASSPEPANLRNYGYT
.	TRBV11-2	TRBJ2-7	ASSPDQYYEQY
.	TRBV30	TRBJ1-3	AWSVRIGNTIY
.	TRBV28	TRBJ1-2	ASSSGHTSSRYGYT
.	TRBV7-9	TRBJ1-1	ASSLPYTEAF
.	TRBV30	TRBJ2-3	AWSEGSSDTQY
.	TRBV30	TRBJ2-6	AWGVYGANVLT
.	TRBV7-9	TRBJ2-3	ASSLLAGGRDTQY
.	TRBV30	TRBJ1-1	ALGNTEAF
.	TRBV5-4	TRBJ2-2	ASSPLRRNTGELF
.	TRBV28	TRBJ1-1	GTRDFNTEAF
.	TRBV7-9	TRBJ1-1	ASSPTGVSTEAF
.	TRBV12-3/TRBV12-4	TRBJ1-1	ASSLGVNTEAF
.	TRBV27	TRBJ2-4	ASSLQGAANIQY